A single sample gave rise to the 31 T cell receptor beta chains below, sequenced in a study of cytomegalovirus exposure and HLA in healthy donors. 13 Jbeta primers and 60 Vbeta primers were used for the PCR. Using immunoSEQ multiplex PCR, the repertoire was profiled, and TCRdb retains in-frame clones only, with some absent. The sample records roughly 120,000 clones, about two thirds being singletons. The sequenced material came from PBMCs. The source is a woman in her 70s in good health and CMV-seropositive.

In this sample, this clone turned up a few times. The chain is built from TRBV2 and TRBJ1-5, with D possibly TRBD1 on 5 matching bases. Looked up from germline, CDR1 is SNHLY and CDR2 is FYNNEI. This CDR3 comprises 20 residues. V dropped 5 bases and J dropped 0 bases, with 26 bases sitting between them. The CDR3 is CASSMGDWAGVSHSNQPQHF. Written as DNA, the CDR3 is TGTGCCAGCAGTATGGGGGACTGGGCCGGTGTATCTCATAGCAATCAGCCCCAGCATTTT.

This clone was seen a handful of times. The chain uses TRBV6-5 and TRBJ1-2, with D hard to call. The CDR3 spans 13 residues. The V end lost 6 bases, the J end lost 1 base, and 9 bases lay between the germline ends. The germline CDR1 and CDR2 sequences are MNHEY and SVGAGI. In DNA form, the CDR3 reads TGTGCCAGCAGACCGACAAGTAACTATGGCTACACCTTC. This gives the protein CASRPTSNYGYTF.

The chain's CDR3 is CASSSQGVIDEQYF. CDR3 nucleotide sequence: TGTGCCAGCAGCTCACAGGGGGTGATCGACGAGCAGTACTTC. V is TRBV5-8 and J is TRBJ2-7; 8 bases match TRBD1. Germline lookup yields CDR1 SGHTS and CDR2 YDEGEE. V trimming: 3 bases; J trimming: 5 bases; junction bases outside the gene matches: 7. This CDR3 spans 14 amino acids.

This clone appeared a few times. The V and J genes are TRBV30 and TRBJ1-2; D is unresolved. V was pared by 2 bases and J by 6 bases, with 7 bases between. Germline loops: CDR1 GTSNPN, CDR2 SVGIG (reference sequence). The CDR3 is made up of 11 amino acids. DNA for the CDR3: TGTGCCTGGAGTCAGGTAGATGGCTACACCTTC. Its translation is CAWSQVDGYTF.

This clone was observed once. The V and J genes are TRBV7-6 and TRBJ2-3, with D hard to call. Trimming pared 2 bases from V and 2 bases from J, leaving 5 bases between. Germline V gene sequence: CDR1 SGHVS, CDR2 FNYEAQ. The CDR3 sequence is 13 residues long. The CDR3 nucleotides are TGTGCCAGCAGCTTAAGAGACACAGATACGCAGTATTTT. Translating it yields CASSLRDTDTQYF. Filled out from reference TRBV7-6 and TRBJ2-3, the complete variable domain reads GAGVSQSPRYKVTKRGQDVALRCDPISGHVSLYWYRQALGQGPEFLTYFNYEAQQDKSGLPNDRFSAERPEGSISTLTIQRTEQRDSAMYRCASSLRDTDTQYFGPGTRLTVL.

The chain recombines TRBV10-1 with TRBJ2-3; maybe TRBD2 (6 bases). Germline V lookup: CDR1 WNHNN, CDR2 SYGVQD (reference sequence). The CDR3 is 15 residues long. Deletions cut 7 bases from V and 1 base from J, with 15 bases between. CDR3 in amino acids: CASKPGVAGTDTQYF. As DNA, the CDR3 is TGCGCCAGCAAGCCGGGGGTAGCGGGCACAGATACGCAGTATTTT.

Worth noting for this clone: Other DNA variants within this sample encode the same CDR3. V is TRBV30 and J is TRBJ1-6; no definite D call. The CDR3 extends over 15 amino acids. V dropped 5 bases and J dropped 0 bases, with 11 bases sitting between them. CDR1 and CDR2 (germline): GTSNPN, SVGIG (reference sequence). This CDR3 reads CAWENGGSYNSPLHF. The CDR3 DNA sequence: TGTGCCTGGGAAAACGGAGGCTCCTATAATTCACCCCTCCACTTT. The whole variable domain, filled in from reference TRBV30 and TRBJ1-6, reads SQTIHQWPATLVQPVGSPLSLECTVEGTSNPNLYWYRQAAGRGLQLLFYSVGIGQISSEVPQNLSASRPQDRQFILSSKKLLLSDSGFYLCAWENGGSYNSPLHFGNGTRLTVT.

Concerning this clone: Other DNA variants within this sample encode the same CDR3. The CDR3 here is CASSPGEVYGYTF. The CDR3 DNA sequence: TGTGCCAGCAGCCCGGGGGAGGTTTATGGCTACACCTTC. The chain recombines TRBV5-6 with TRBJ1-2, with D perhaps matching TRBD1 (5 bases). The germline gives CDR1 SGHDT, CDR2 YYEEEE. This CDR3 has 13 residues. V gave up 4 bases and J gave up 5 bases, with 12 bases separating them. The variable domain in full, completed from reference TRBV5-6 and TRBJ1-2, reads DAGVTQSPTHLIKTRGQQVTLRCSPKSGHDTVSWYQQALGQGPQFIFQYYEEEERQRGNFPDRFSGHQFPNYSSELNVNALLLGDSALYLCASSPGEVYGYTFGSGTRLTVV.

The chain carries TRBV6-5 and TRBJ1-3, with D perhaps TRBD1 (6 bases). The ends were cut back, 2 bases at V and 2 bases at J, with 7 bases in the middle. The CDR3 extends over 14 amino acids. CDR1 is MNHEY, CDR2 SVGAGI, per germline. In DNA form, the CDR3 reads TGTGCCAGCAGTTACCAGGGGCCTGGAAACACCATATATTTT. Translated, it gives CASSYQGPGNTIYF.

This clone was counted a few times. V usage is TRBV7-2 and J usage is TRBJ1-2, with 7 bases lining up with TRBD1. Trimming at V came to 5 bases and at J to 4 bases, leaving 7 bases not matched to a gene. The CDR3 has 14 residues. Germline values: CDR1 SGHTA, CDR2 FQGNSA. The CDR3 sequence is CASSLRDSGYGYTF. As DNA, the CDR3 is TGTGCCAGCAGCCTCCGGGACAGTGGCTATGGCTACACCTTC.

As DNA, the CDR3 is TGTGCCAGCAGTTTAGGGGATGGGTCAGGGAATGAGCAGTTCTTC. Amino acids: CASSLGDGSGNEQFF. The chain carries TRBV6-5 and TRBJ2-1; D is perhaps TRBD1 (5 bases). V dropped 4 bases and J dropped 7 bases, with 17 bases sitting between them. The CDR3 loop spans 15 amino acids. Germline CDR1 and CDR2: MNHEY and SVGAGI.

The rearrangement links TRBV15 to TRBJ2-5, with D possibly TRBD2 on 6 matching bases. V dropped 0 bases and J dropped 13 bases, with 15 bases sitting between them. Germline loops: CDR1 LNHNV, CDR2 YYDKDF (reference sequence). CDR3 length: 13 amino acids. The CDR3 DNA sequence: TGTGCCACCAGCAGAGATTCTTCGGGAGTTCCGTACTTC. Protein sequence: CATSRDSSGVPYF. The full variable domain, its missing parts supplied by reference TRBV15 and TRBJ2-5, is DAMVIQNPRYQVTQFGKPVTLSCSQTLNHNVMYWYQQKSSQAPKLLFHYYDKDFNNEADTPDNFQSRRPNTSFCFLDIRSPGLGDTAMYLCATSRDSSGVPYFGPGTRLLVL.

The CDR3 protein is CASNPLSGGKETQYF. CDR3 coding DNA: TGTGCCAGCAATCCCCTTAGCGGGGGAAAAGAGACCCAGTACTTC. V gene TRBV6-5 combines with J gene TRBJ2-5, with TRBD2 identical over 9 bases. V gave up 7 bases and J gave up 3 bases; unmatched junction bases: 9. CDR3 size: 15 residues. Germline CDR1 is MNHEY and CDR2 is SVGAGI.

This chain uses TRBV5-5 with TRBJ1-5; tentatively, D is TRBD1 (6 bases). V lost 2 bases, J lost 7 bases, and 10 bases lay in between. CDR3 length equals 13 residues. Germline V gene sequence: CDR1 SGHKS, CDR2 YYEKEE (reference sequence). CDR3 sequence (DNA): TGTGCCAGCAGCTTATTACAGGGCCAGCCCCAGCATTTT. Translated: CASSLLQGQPQHF.

The chain recombines TRBV27 with TRBJ1-5; D might be TRBD1 (6 bases). V was clipped by 2 bases and J by 4 bases, with 18 bases between them. Germline values: CDR1 MNHEY, CDR2 SMNVEV (reference sequence). The CDR3 covers 17 residues. The CDR3 loop reads CASSLRGLTVGNQPQHF. DNA for the CDR3: TGTGCCAGCAGTTTAAGGGGGTTGACAGTTGGGAATCAGCCCCAGCATTTT.

The chain is built from TRBV5-1 and TRBJ2-1, with 8 bases identical to TRBD2. Germline V CDR1 and CDR2: SGHRS, YFSETQ. The CDR3 is 15 amino acids. With 3 bases clipped from V and 1 base from J, the junction kept 3 bases outside the gene matches. CDR3 sequence: CASSSSGGSYNEQFF. Here the CDR3 DNA reads TGCGCCAGCAGCTCCAGCGGGGGTTCCTACAATGAGCAGTTCTTC.

The chain joins TRBV19 to TRBJ2-7, with 7 bases matching TRBD1. The CDR3 consists of 15 residues. After removal of 6 bases from V and 10 bases from J, the junction contained 18 bases not matched to a gene. Germline assignment: CDR1 LNHDA and CDR2 SQIVND (reference sequence). The CDR3 loop reads CASSETQGTLRAQYF. CDR3 sequence (DNA): TGTGCCAGTAGCGAGACACAGGGGACCCTACGAGCTCAGTACTTC.

This clone was picked up one time. The gene calls are TRBV10-3 and TRBJ1-2, with a possible D match to TRBD1 (5 bases). With 0 bases removed from V and 8 bases from J, the gap between germline ends came to 13 bases. CDR1 and CDR2 (germline): ENHRY, SYGVKD. This CDR3 region has 14 residues. Written as DNA, the CDR3 is TGTGCCATCAGTGAGTCGACTTTGCAGGGCGGCTACACCTTC. Its protein product is CAISESTLQGGYTF.

The gene calls are TRBV5-1 and TRBJ2-5; D gene unclear. Between the trimmed V and J ends, which lost 1 base and 1 base, there was a span of 8 bases. CDR1 and CDR2 (germline): SGHRS, YFSETQ. The length of the CDR3 is 14 residues. CDR3 DNA: TGCGCCAGCAGCTTGACGAGGTCCCAAGAGACCCAGTACTTC. This codes for CASSLTRSQETQYF.

This chain connects TRBV30 to TRBJ2-1, with 8 bases lining up with TRBD2. Germline assignment: CDR1 GTSNPN and CDR2 SVGIG (reference sequence). The CDR3 totals 13 residues. Trimming at V came to 2 bases and at J to 10 bases, leaving 7 bases not matched to a gene. The CDR3: CAWSTSGQGEQFF. The CDR3 DNA sequence: TGTGCCTGGAGTACTAGCGGTCAGGGAGAGCAGTTCTTC.

The CDR3 loop is CASSSTSGGTDTQYF. CDR3 sequence (DNA): TGTGCCAGCAGCTCGACTAGCGGGGGCACAGATACGCAGTATTTT. J is TRBJ2-3 and V is TRBV7-6, with TRBD2 matching over 11 bases. V shed 4 bases and J 1 base; nucleotides not matched to a gene: 1. Per the germline V gene, CDR1 is SGHVS and CDR2 is FNYEAQ. The length of the CDR3 is 15 residues.

The count of this clone is one. The CDR3 DNA is TGTGCCAGCATTACCGGGACAAGTGGGTTAAAACTGTTTTTT. It encodes CASITGTSGLKLFF. The chain combines TRBV2 with TRBJ1-4, with D perhaps matching TRBD1 (6 bases). This CDR3 region has 14 residues. Germline CDR1 is SNHLY and CDR2 is FYNNEI. V lost 7 bases and J 10 bases, leaving 19 bases between the germline ends.

This chain links TRBV30 with TRBJ2-5, with 10 nucleotides matching TRBD1. CDR3 length equals 15 residues. With 6 bases clipped from V and 5 bases from J, the junction kept 12 bases outside the gene matches. The germline V gene has CDR1 GTSNPN and CDR2 SVGIG (reference sequence). The CDR3 is CACSPGTGESETQYF. In DNA, the CDR3 is TGTGCCTGCTCCCCCGGGACAGGGGAATCGGAGACCCAGTACTTC. Full variable domain (rest looked up from reference TRBV30 and TRBJ2-5): SQTIHQWPATLVQPVGSPLSLECTVEGTSNPNLYWYRQAAGRGLQLLFYSVGIGQISSEVPQNLSASRPQDRQFILSSKKLLLSDSGFYLCACSPGTGESETQYFGPGTRLLVL.

About this clone: A read error may produce the germline difference seen at one junction end. CDR3: CASSLRLTGAVDF. The CDR3 DNA sequence: TGTGCCAGCAGCTTAAGACTGACAGGCGCCGTGGATTTT. This chain links TRBV7-9 with TRBJ1-3, with TRBD1 as a possible D gene (6 bases). The CDR3 spans 13 residues. Germline loops: CDR1 SEHNR, CDR2 FQNEAQ (reference sequence).

This rearrangement joins TRBV10-3 to TRBJ2-6, with TRBD2 identical over 12 bases. The V gene end was trimmed by 4 bases and the J gene end by 2 bases; junction bases not matched to a gene: 0. The length of the CDR3 is 16 residues. Germline CDR1 and CDR2: ENHRY and SYGVKD. DNA for the CDR3: TGTGCCATCAGTGGGACTAGCGGGGCTGGGGCCAACGTCCTGACTTTC. Translating gives CAISGTSGAGANVLTF.

This clone was counted a single time. The V and J genes are TRBV18 and TRBJ2-3; 10 bases agree with TRBD2. This CDR3 comprises 15 residues. V dropped 4 bases and J dropped 2; count of bases not matched to a gene: 3. Per the germline V gene, CDR1 is KGHSH and CDR2 is LQKENI. The CDR3: CASSLAGGPTDTQYF. In DNA form, the CDR3 reads TGTGCCAGCTCACTAGCGGGGGGACCCACAGATACGCAGTATTTT.

The chain combines TRBV19 with TRBJ1-2; no reliable D call. V was trimmed by 5 bases and J by 4 bases, leaving 14 bases between them. This CDR3 comprises 14 residues. Germline V gene data show CDR1 as LNHDA and CDR2 as SQIVND (reference sequence). DNA for the CDR3: TGTGCCAGTAGTCCGGGTCTGGAGTTCTATGGCTACACCTTC. Its translation: CASSPGLEFYGYTF.

The rearrangement links TRBV27 to TRBJ2-3, with unresolved D. The germline V gene encodes CDR1 MNHEY and CDR2 SMNVEV (reference sequence). With 0 bases removed from V and 2 bases from J, the gap between germline ends came to 15 bases. The CDR3 length is 17 residues. CDR3 bases: TGTGCCAGCAGTTTATCGCCGTCAGTTCTTGCCACAGATACGCAGTATTTT. Protein product: CASSLSPSVLATDTQYF.

The CDR3 DNA follows: TGTGCCAGCAGCCAAGTATGGGGCCCTGGACCCCTCCACTTT. Translation gives CASSQVWGPGPLHF. The gene calls are TRBV14 and TRBJ1-6; a possible D gene is TRBD1 (5 bases). The V and J ends lost 1 base and 12 bases respectively, with 13 bases between them. This CDR3 contains 14 residues. CDR1 is SGHDN, CDR2 FVKESK, per germline.

This chain joins TRBV6-5 and TRBJ1-1; the D gene is possibly TRBD1 (5 bases). The CDR3 sequence is 13 residues long. Germline-derived CDR1 and CDR2 are MNHEY and SVGAGI. Trimming left V 4 bases short and J 8 bases short, with 14 bases between. The CDR3 spells CASSLGRGSEAFF. Here the CDR3 DNA reads TGTGCCAGCAGTTTAGGGAGGGGAAGCGAAGCTTTCTTT.

The chain couples TRBV6-4 to TRBJ1-5; TRBD1 matches at 8 bases. The CDR3 totals 13 residues. Germline CDR1 is MRHNA and CDR2 is SNTAGT. The J segment lost 5 bases and the V segment lost 7 bases, leaving 4 bases of the junction unmatched. CDR3 sequence (DNA): TGTGCCAGCACAGGGGGCGTTTATCAGCCCCAGCATTTT. Encoded protein: CASTGGVYQPQHF.